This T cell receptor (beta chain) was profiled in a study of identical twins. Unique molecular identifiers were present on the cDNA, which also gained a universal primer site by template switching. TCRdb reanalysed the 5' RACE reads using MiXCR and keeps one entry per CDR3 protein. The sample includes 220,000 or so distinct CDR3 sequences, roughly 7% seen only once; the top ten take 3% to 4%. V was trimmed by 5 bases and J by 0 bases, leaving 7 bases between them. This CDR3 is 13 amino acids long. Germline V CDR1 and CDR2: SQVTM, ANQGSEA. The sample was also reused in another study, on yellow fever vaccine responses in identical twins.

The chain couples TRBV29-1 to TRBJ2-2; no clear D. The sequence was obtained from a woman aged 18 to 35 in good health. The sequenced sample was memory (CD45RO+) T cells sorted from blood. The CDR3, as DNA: TGCAGCGTTCGCGCTACGAACACCGGGGAGCTGTTTTTT. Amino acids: CSVRATNTGELFF.